This TCR beta chain was captured by sequencing in a study of blood T cell repertoires in COVID-19. Across the study: Spain, Italy and the United States supplied samples that represented acute and convalescent COVID-19. PBMCs, B-cell-depleted T cells, or T cells provided the cDNA or gDNA that made up the material.

Authors' data handling: Reference gene primer amplification yielded estimated nucleated cell counts. Repertoires were generated with immunoSEQ multiplex PCR, while TCRdb's copy carries only in-frame clones and drops some. For V, J and clone size, that table is used; D and trimming come from the DNA. The table records about 300,000 clones, 70% to 90% of them present only once. The J segment lost 8 bases and the V segment lost 6 bases, leaving 8 bases of the junction unmatched. The germline V gene encodes CDR1 SGHRS and CDR2 YFSETQ. This CDR3 contains 14 residues. This receptor was taken from a man between 65 and 85 years old with acute or convalescent COVID-19. The specimen was peripheral blood. The chain employs TRBV5-1 and TRBJ2-1; 10 positions agree with TRBD1. The DNA of the CDR3 is TGCGCCAGCAAGCCGGGACAGGGGAACGATGAGCAGTTCTTC. Translating gives CASKPGQGNDEQFF.